This paragraph covers one T cell receptor (beta chain) sequence. The antigen is not known. The data were taken from a study of cytomegalovirus exposure and HLA in healthy donors. V was shortened by 6 bases and J by 1 base, with 6 bases between the two germline ends. The CDR3 totals 11 residues. Germline V lookup: CDR1 DFQATT, CDR2 SNEGSKA (reference sequence). Study observations and caveats: In vitro testing confirmed a few CMV-associated chains as specific for CMV antigens.

Clones were sequenced by immunoSEQ multiplex PCR, and TCRdb holds only the in-frame ones, with some missing. The sample consists of 150,000 to 200,000 clones, approximately 86% of them appearing once. The clonotype originates from a man in his late teens or twenties in good health and CMV-seropositive. The J gene is TRBJ1-1, the V gene TRBV20-1, with D unresolved. The specimen sequenced was PBMCs. The CDR3 nucleotides read TGCAGTGCCAGGAAGAACACTGAAGCTTTCTTT. Amino acid sequence: CSARKNTEAFF.